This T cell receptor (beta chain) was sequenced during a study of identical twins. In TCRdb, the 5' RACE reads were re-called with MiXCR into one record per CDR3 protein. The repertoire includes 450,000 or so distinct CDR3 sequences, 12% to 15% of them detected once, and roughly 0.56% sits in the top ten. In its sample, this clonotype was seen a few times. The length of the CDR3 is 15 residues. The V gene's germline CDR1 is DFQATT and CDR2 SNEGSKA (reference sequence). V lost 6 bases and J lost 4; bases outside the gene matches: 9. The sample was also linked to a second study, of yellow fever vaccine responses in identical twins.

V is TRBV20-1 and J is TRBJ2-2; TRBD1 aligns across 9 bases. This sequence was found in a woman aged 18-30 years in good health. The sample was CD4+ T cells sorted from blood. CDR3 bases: TGCAGTGCCCGGGACAGGGTCGGGATCACCGGGGAGCTGTTTTTT. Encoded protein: CSARDRVGITGELFF.